Listed below are T cell receptor beta chains from one sample, sequenced in a study of T cell responses to AZD1222 COVID-19 vaccine. Data came from immunoSEQ multiplex PCR; TCRdb stores just in-frame clones and leaves some out. The table has 95,000 to 150,000 clones, around nine tenths seen once. The starting material was peripheral blood, obtained on day 0 of AZD1222 vaccination. All receptors come from an adult in good health. Each CDR3 is given with its conserved first and last residue.

v_call cdr3_aa
TRBV4-1 CASSQDPRTGYYEQYF
TRBV9 CASTPGQGVSVNTIYF
TRBV5-8 CASNLRGDYGYTF
TRBV5-4 CASSSGSHTSYEQYF
TRBV19 CASTGVGLNTEAFF
TRBV6-4 CASSDSIHGGADTQYF
TRBV12-5 CASALGNTIYF
TRBV29-1 CSGAPGGNTEAFF
TRBV5-1 CASSLAVKVNTEAFF
TRBV18 CASSPLDQGGTEAFF
TRBV3-1/TRBV3-2 CASSHRGQKFEAFF
TRBV5-6 CASGGSGNTIYF
TRBV19 CASSNWQGDIYGYTF
TRBV12-3/TRBV12-4 CASVGNLYGYTF
TRBV6-6 CASPIAWRETQYF
TRBV5-1 CASSLRIRYEGNYGYTF
TRBV6-1 CASSDRWGVELFF
TRBV6-2/TRBV6-3 CASSLQGLSEAFF
TRBV9 CASSALAGAGELFF
TRBV25-1 CASSYQGAGNTIYF
TRBV3-1/TRBV3-2 CASSGLGTYYNEQFF
TRBV6-1 CASSEEGAAYTDTQYF
TRBV5-6 CASSVGIPYEQYF
TRBV5-1 CASSLLTGLHKGTEAFF
TRBV3-1/TRBV3-2 CASSQAGQVSYEQYF
TRBV4-3 CASSQDLGGNEQYF
TRBV10-3 CAIRESSGGAPDTQYF
TRBV9 CASSPGGGGGYTF
TRBV10-3 CAISEGEPGFKAFF
TRBV19 CASSIGLTGELFF
TRBV6-5 CASSPVFNQPQHF
TRBV6-1 CASSDVEGTYGYTF
TRBV5-6 CASSDSTVRRGTGELFF
TRBV29-1 CSIRGSYGYTF
TRBV23-1 CASNPQGSRRAFF
TRBV5-6 CASSPRGGPYEQYF
TRBV3-1/TRBV3-2 CASSRGLALNTDTQYF
TRBV19 CASSIDRGGAQPQHF
TRBV5-6 CASSLYRGSSNQPQHF
TRBV7-3 CASSLSVSDGYTF
TRBV7-2 CASSHDTGWNTEAFF
TRBV19 CASTSFGPRGAYGYTF
TRBV7-9 CASSYLTAWVGYTF
TRBV9 CASSLTSGQGAIEQYF
TRBV19 CASSMATGNNYGYTF
TRBV29-1 CSVRDSPNPNF
TRBV6-2/TRBV6-3 CASSGGRELFF
TRBV5-5 CASSLVTGSTGELFF
TRBV20-1 CSASGLANEQFF